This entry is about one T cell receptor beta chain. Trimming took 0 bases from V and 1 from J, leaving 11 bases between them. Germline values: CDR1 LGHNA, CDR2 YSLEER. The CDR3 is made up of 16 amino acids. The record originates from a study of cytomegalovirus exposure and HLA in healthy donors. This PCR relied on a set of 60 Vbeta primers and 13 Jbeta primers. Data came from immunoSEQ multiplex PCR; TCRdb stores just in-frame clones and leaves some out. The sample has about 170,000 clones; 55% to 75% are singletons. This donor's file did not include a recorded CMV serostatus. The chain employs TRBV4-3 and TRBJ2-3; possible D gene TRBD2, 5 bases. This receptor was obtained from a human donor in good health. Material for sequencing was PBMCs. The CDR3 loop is CASSQEAGSRTDTQYF. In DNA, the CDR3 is TGCGCCAGCAGCCAAGAGGCGGGCAGTCGCACAGATACGCAGTATTTT.